This T cell receptor beta chain was observed in a study of identical twins. The CDR3 loop spans 14 amino acids. CDR1 and CDR2 from the germline V gene are DFQATT and SNEGSKA (reference sequence). MiXCR, applied by TCRdb to the 5' RACE reads, yields one record per CDR3 protein. In the table there are around 1.7 million distinct CDR3 sequences, around 33% of which are singletons. This clonotype has more than one count but fewer than ten. The clonotype originates from a newborn girl in good health. The rearrangement links TRBV20-1 to TRBJ2-4; 13 bases are a match to TRBD2. The J call may be mistaken, given a closer DNA end match to TRBJ2-7. The sequenced sample consisted of cord blood. CDR3 nucleotide sequence: TGCAGTGCTAAAACTAGCGGGAGGGCCTACGAGCAGTACTTC. Its protein product is CSAKTSGRAYEQYF.